This T cell receptor (beta chain) was retrieved from a study of T cells in Graves' hyperthyroidism and ophthalmopathy. Amplification of TCR beta CDR3 regions was performed using RNA transcripts as template. In the first-round RT-PCR of the TCR CDR3, the HTBI primer set was used. Each CDR3 protein gets one entry after TCRdb re-called the multiplex PCR reads with MiXCR. The sample carries about 590,000 distinct CDR3 sequences, approximately 14% recorded once. This clonotype was seen more than once but under ten times. The CDR3 spans 13 residues. V shed 6 bases and J shed 7 bases, with 12 bases lying between them. The V gene's germline CDR1 is MNHNS and CDR2 SASEGT. Extraction of PBMCs used about 9.2 ml of fresh peripheral blood.

This rearrangement joins TRBV6-1 to TRBJ2-2; perhaps TRBD1 as D (6 bases). This clonotype originated in a woman younger than 45 with Graves' hyperthyroidism. The sample comprised blood. CDR3 in amino acids: CASRFPGVGELFF. CDR3 bases: TGTGCCAGCAGATTTCCAGGGGTCGGGGAGCTGTTTTTT.